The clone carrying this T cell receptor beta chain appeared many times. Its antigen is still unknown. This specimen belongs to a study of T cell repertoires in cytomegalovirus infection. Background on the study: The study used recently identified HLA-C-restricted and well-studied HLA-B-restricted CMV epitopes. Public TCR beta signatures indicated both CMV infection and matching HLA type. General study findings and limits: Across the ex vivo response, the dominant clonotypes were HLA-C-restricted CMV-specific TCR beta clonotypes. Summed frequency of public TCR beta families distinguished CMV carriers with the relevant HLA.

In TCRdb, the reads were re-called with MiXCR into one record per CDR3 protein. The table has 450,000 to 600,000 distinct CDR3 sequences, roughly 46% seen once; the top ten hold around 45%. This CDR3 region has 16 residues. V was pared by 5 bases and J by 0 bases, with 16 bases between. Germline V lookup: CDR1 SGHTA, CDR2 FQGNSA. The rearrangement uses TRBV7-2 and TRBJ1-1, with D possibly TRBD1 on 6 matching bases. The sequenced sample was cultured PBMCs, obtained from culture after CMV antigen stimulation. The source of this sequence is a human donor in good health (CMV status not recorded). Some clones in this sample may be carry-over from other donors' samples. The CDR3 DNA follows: TGTGCCAGCAGCGCTCGCGGGGGCCATATGAACACTGAAGCTTTCTTT. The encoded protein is CASSARGGHMNTEAFF. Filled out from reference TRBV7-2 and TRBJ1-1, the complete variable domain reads GAGVSQSPSNKVTEKGKDVELRCDPISGHTALYWYRQSLGQGLEFLIYFQGNSAPDKSGLPSDRFSAERTGGSVSTLTIQRTQQEDSAVYLCASSARGGHMNTEAFFGQGTRLTVV.